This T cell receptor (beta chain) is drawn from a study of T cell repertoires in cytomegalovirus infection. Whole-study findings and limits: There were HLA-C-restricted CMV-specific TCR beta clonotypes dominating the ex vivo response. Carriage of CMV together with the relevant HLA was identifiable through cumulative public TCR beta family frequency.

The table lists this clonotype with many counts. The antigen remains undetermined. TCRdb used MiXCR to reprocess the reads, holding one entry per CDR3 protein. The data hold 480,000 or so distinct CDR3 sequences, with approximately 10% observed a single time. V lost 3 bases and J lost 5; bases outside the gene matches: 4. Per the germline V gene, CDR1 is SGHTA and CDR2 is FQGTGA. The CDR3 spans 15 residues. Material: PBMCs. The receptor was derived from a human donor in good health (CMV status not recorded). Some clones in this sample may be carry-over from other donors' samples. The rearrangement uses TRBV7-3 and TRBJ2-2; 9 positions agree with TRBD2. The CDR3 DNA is TGTGCCAGCAGCTTGGCGGGAGGGCGTACCGGGGAGCTGTTTTTT. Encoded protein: CASSLAGGRTGELFF.